The clone carrying this T cell receptor beta chain has only a few counts. The antigen remains unidentified. This entry belongs to a study of T cell responses to AZD1222 COVID-19 vaccine. Whole-study results and caveats: Along spike, vaccine-associated CD4 TCRs were found throughout, with dominance at 160-218 and 743-854.

The length of the CDR3 is 13 residues. V lost 2 bases to trimming and J lost 4 bases, with 7 bases between them. Measured with immunoSEQ multiplex PCR; TCRdb has only the in-frame clones, and not every one. This sample yields some 170,000 clones, of which roughly 89% are seen a single time; under 2% belongs to the top ten. The rearrangement links TRBV12-3 or TRBV12-4 to TRBJ2-3; D uncertain. This specimen was peripheral blood, taken on day 0 of AZD1222 vaccination. The TCR originated in an adult in good health. CDR3: CASSLKFPDTQYF. The CDR3 DNA follows: TGTGCCAGCAGTTTAAAGTTTCCAGATACGCAGTATTTT.